This T cell receptor beta chain was identified during a study of blood T cells in healthy people across ages. The germline CDR1 and CDR2 sequences are SSHAT and FNYEAQ (reference sequence). The CDR3 has 14 residues. A sample-barcoded 5' primer and a J-beta primer mix were used in a second PCR of roughly 7 to 11 cycles. TCRdb re-derived calls from the 5' RACE reads in MiXCR, one entry per CDR3 protein. The sample contains under 750,000 distinct CDR3 sequences, roughly 48% of which appear only once. Sequencing was performed on blood. The chain recombines TRBV7-7 with TRBJ2-5, with 9 nucleotides matching TRBD1. The receptor was derived from an elderly man in good health. CDR3: CASGRDRVDETQYF. CDR3 bases: TGTGCTAGCGGCCGGGACAGGGTCGACGAGACCCAGTACTTC. Full variable domain (rest looked up from reference TRBV7-7 and TRBJ2-5): GAGVSQSPRYKVTKRGQDVTLRCDPISSHATLYWYQQALGQGPEFLTYFNYEAQPDKSGLPSDRFSAERPEGSISTLTIQRTEQRDSAMYRCASGRDRVDETQYFGPGTRLLVL.